This T cell receptor (beta chain) was sequenced during a study of blood T cell repertoires in COVID-19. How the authors handled the data: Scientists estimated how many nucleated cells there were by amplifying reference gene primers. The assay was immunoSEQ multiplex PCR, and TCRdb's table has in-frame clones only and misses some. D and trimming come from the DNA, and the V and J calls and clone size come from that table. The repertoire consists of about 380,000 clones, with about 85% occurring once and the leading ten covering 3.6%. The CDR3 spans 18 residues. The V end lost 1 base, the J end lost 1 base, and 20 bases lay between the germline ends. The germline V gene encodes CDR1 SGHRS and CDR2 YFSETQ.

V usage is TRBV5-1 and J usage is TRBJ1-1, with D possibly being TRBD1 (6 bases). Sequencing was done on a sample of peripheral blood. The source of this sequence is a woman under 30 with acute or convalescent COVID-19. The CDR3 here is CASSLLYWGPVPNTEAFF. CDR3 nucleotide sequence: TGCGCCAGCAGCTTGTTGTATTGGGGGCCCGTCCCGAACACTGAAGCTTTCTTT.